One and the same sample provided the 19 T cell receptor beta chains below, sequenced in a study of CD8 T cells in Susac syndrome. Roughly 0.5 to 1 ug RNA was reverse transcribed with random hexamers. TCRdb re-derived calls from the immunoSEQ multiplex PCR reads in MiXCR, one entry per CDR3 protein. Counted here are roughly 120,000 distinct CDR3 sequences, just over 90% occurring once; the ten biggest clones make up roughly 0.3%. Specimen: CD8+ T cells from PBMCs. The receptors here all came from a human donor with multiple sclerosis.

The V and J genes are TRBV2 and TRBJ1-3; 10 bases agree with TRBD1. In germline, CDR1 is SNHLY, CDR2 FYNNEI. J was trimmed by 4 bases and V by 7 bases; bases with no gene match: 7. The CDR3 has 15 amino acids. The CDR3 sequence: CASIPGQGSGNTIYF. CDR3 in DNA: TGTGCCAGCATTCCGGGACAGGGGTCCGGAAACACCATATATTTT.

The chain joins TRBV20-1 to TRBJ1-2; no reliable D call. The CDR3 spans 15 residues. V was pared by 0 bases and J by 0 bases, with 11 bases between. Germline assignment: CDR1 DFQATT and CDR2 SNEGSKA (reference sequence). CDR3 amino acids: CSARDPREANYGYTF. The CDR3 nucleotides are TGCAGTGCTAGAGATCCGCGGGAAGCTAACTATGGCTACACCTTC.

The chain joins TRBV29-1 to TRBJ1-1; maybe TRBD1 (5 bases). V dropped 7 bases and J dropped 2 bases, with 14 bases sitting between them. Germline V gene data show CDR1 as SQVTM and CDR2 as ANQGSEA. The CDR3 extends over 13 amino acids. The CDR3 region is CSAKGRLNTEAFF. The CDR3 DNA is TGCAGCGCCAAGGGGAGGTTAAACACTGAAGCTTTCTTT. Full variable domain (rest looked up from reference TRBV29-1 and TRBJ1-1): SAVISQKPSRDICQRGTSLTIQCQVDSQVTMMFWYRQQPGQSLTLIATANQGSEATYESGFVIDKFPISRPNLTFSTLTVSNMSPEDSSIYLCSAKGRLNTEAFFGQGTRLTVV.

The chain uses TRBV19 and TRBJ2-1; 7 bases line up with TRBD1. The CDR3 extends over 15 amino acids. J lost 8 bases, V lost 5 bases, and 12 bases had no gene match. CDR1 and CDR2 (germline): LNHDA, SQIVND (reference sequence). CDR3 nucleotides: TGTGCCAGTAGTCCCGGACAGGCCTCCGGTCATGAGCAGTTCTTC. Translation: CASSPGQASGHEQFF. The whole variable domain, remainder taken from reference TRBV19 and TRBJ2-1, is DGGITQSPKYLFRKEGQNVTLSCEQNLNHDAMYWYRQDPGQGLRLIYYSQIVNDFQKGDIAEGYSVSREKKESFPLTVTSAQKNPTAFYLCASSPGQASGHEQFFGPGTRLTVL.

The rearrangement uses TRBV10-3 and TRBJ1-3; no definite D call. V lost 8 bases to trimming and J lost 4 bases, with 6 bases between them. Germline lookup yields CDR1 ENHRY and CDR2 SYGVKD. This CDR3 has 11 residues. DNA of the CDR3: TGTGCCATCTGGTGGGGAAACACCATATATTTT. Its protein product is CAIWWGNTIYF.

The chain has TRBV3-1 and TRBJ2-2; D perhaps matches TRBD1 (6 bases). CDR3 size: 16 residues. From germline, CDR1 is LGHDT and CDR2 YNNKEL (reference sequence). V shed 0 bases and J shed 5 bases, with 13 bases lying between them. The CDR3 is CASSQEGARHTGELFF. Here the CDR3 DNA reads TGTGCCAGCAGCCAAGAGGGGGCCAGACATACCGGGGAGCTGTTTTTT.

This chain uses TRBV7-2 with TRBJ2-7, with D unclear. V was shortened by 2 bases and J by 3 bases, with 14 bases between the two germline ends. The germline V gene encodes CDR1 SGHTA and CDR2 FQGNSA. CDR3 length equals 15 residues. CDR3: CASSLWSPTVYEQYF. The CDR3 bases are TGTGCCAGCAGCTTATGGTCCCCGACCGTCTACGAGCAGTACTTC.

The rearrangement links TRBV7-3 to TRBJ2-3; D is undetermined. Germline V gene lookup returns CDR1 SGHTA and CDR2 FQGTGA. Trimming took 6 bases from V and 1 from J, leaving 8 bases between them. The CDR3 covers 13 residues. CDR3 coding DNA: TGTGCCAGCAGTGAGTCCGGCACAGATACGCAGTATTTT. Translation: CASSESGTDTQYF.

V usage is TRBV6-5 and J usage is TRBJ2-1, with D tentatively TRBD1 or TRBD2 (5 bases each). Germline loops: CDR1 MNHEY, CDR2 SVGAGI. The CDR3 covers 16 residues. The ends were cut back, 0 bases at V and 8 bases at J, with 17 bases in the middle. CDR3 sequence reads: CASSYSTAWGYDEQFF. Here the CDR3 DNA reads TGTGCCAGCAGTTACTCGACGGCCTGGGGGTATGATGAGCAGTTCTTC.

The CDR3: CASEGTSGRRSTGELFF. The CDR3, as DNA: TGTGCCAGCGAGGGGACTAGCGGGAGAAGGAGCACCGGGGAGCTGTTTTTT. V gene TRBV7-9 combines with J gene TRBJ2-2, with 14 nucleotides matching TRBD2. J gave up 4 bases and V 8 bases, and 9 bases lay outside the gene matches. This CDR3 comprises 17 residues. Looked up from germline, CDR1 is SEHNR and CDR2 is FQNEAQ (reference sequence).

V usage is TRBV23-1 and J usage is TRBJ2-2; TRBD2 matches 10 bases. TRBV23-1 qualifies as an ORF whose function is uncertain. V was pared by 0 bases and J by 4 bases, with 11 bases of the junction left unmatched. The CDR3 contains 19 residues. The CDR3 is CASSQSSGEREGRTGELFF. For the CDR3, the DNA is TGCGCCAGCAGTCAATCGTCGGGAGAGCGGGAGGGCCGCACCGGGGAGCTGTTTTTT.

The V and J genes are TRBV12-3 or TRBV12-4 and TRBJ1-6; D uncertain. CDR3 size: 13 residues. V was clipped by 6 bases and J by 6 bases, with 9 bases between them. The CDR3 here is CASRPTSNSPLHF. The CDR3 DNA is TGTGCCAGCAGACCCACAAGTAATTCACCCCTCCACTTT.

The rearrangement links TRBV4-1 to TRBJ1-1; the D is unclear. V lost 1 base, J lost 7 bases, and 7 bases lay in between. This CDR3 contains 12 residues. The germline CDR1 and CDR2 sequences are MGHRA and YSYEKL. This CDR3 is CASSQGKYEAFF. The CDR3 DNA follows: TGCGCCAGCAGCCAAGGGAAGTATGAAGCTTTCTTT.

The chain couples TRBV7-9 to TRBJ2-7; tentatively, D is TRBD2 (6 bases). The CDR3 totals 16 residues. Per germline, CDR1 SEHNR and CDR2 FQNEAQ (reference sequence). V was shortened by 1 base and J by 0 bases, with 13 bases between the two germline ends. The CDR3 nucleotides are TGTGCCAGCAGCTTAGGGAGGGTGGATCGCTCCTACGAGCAGTACTTC. This codes for CASSLGRVDRSYEQYF. Full variable domain (missing parts from reference TRBV7-9 and TRBJ2-7): DTGVSQNPRHKITKRGQNVTFRCDPISEHNRLYWYRQTLGQGPEFLTYFQNEAQLEKSRLLSDRFSAERPKGSFSTLEIQRTEQGDSAMYLCASSLGRVDRSYEQYFGPGTRLTVT.

This chain links TRBV4-2 with TRBJ1-1; weak D call: TRBD1 (5 bases). Germline CDR1 reads LGHNA; CDR2 reads YNFKEQ. CDR3 length: 13 residues. V was cut by 5 bases and J by 5 bases, with 12 bases left in between. CDR3 in amino acids: CASSSRGDTEAFF. In DNA, the CDR3 is TGTGCCAGCAGCTCCCGGGGGGATACTGAAGCTTTCTTT.

The chain couples TRBV15 to TRBJ2-3; maybe TRBD1 (7 bases). Germline V gene sequence: CDR1 LNHNV, CDR2 YYDKDF (reference sequence). The V and J ends lost 8 bases and 1 base respectively, with 10 bases between them. The CDR3 is made up of 13 amino acids. In DNA, the CDR3 is TGTGCCACCGCGGGACAGCGCACAGATACGCAGTATTTT. The encoded protein is CATAGQRTDTQYF.

This clonotype appeared once. The V gene is TRBV6-1, the J gene TRBJ2-7; 11 positions agree with TRBD2. Germline loops: CDR1 MNHNS, CDR2 SASEGT. The V segment lost 4 bases and the J segment 2 bases; nucleotides outside the gene matches: 4. The CDR3 loop spans 15 amino acids. The CDR3 here is CASSGLAGGPYEQYV. The CDR3 DNA reads TGTGCCAGCAGTGGATTAGCGGGAGGGCCCTACGAGCAGTACGTC.

The rearrangement links TRBV15 to TRBJ2-7, with D unresolved. The CDR3 contains 12 residues. CDR1 is LNHNV, CDR2 YYDKDF, per germline (reference sequence). Trimming shortened V by 3 bases and J by 3 bases, and 6 bases separated the two germline ends. CDR3 in DNA: TGTGCCACCAGCAGGTGGGGCTACGAGCAGTACTTC. Its protein is CATSRWGYEQYF.

The gene calls are TRBV4-1 and TRBJ1-2, with TRBD1 as a possible D gene (6 bases). Germline CDR1 is MGHRA and CDR2 is YSYEKL. V lost 1 base, J lost 3 bases, and 12 bases lay in between. The CDR3 contains 15 residues. Here the CDR3 reads CASSQVDRWDYGYTF. The CDR3 region has the DNA TGCGCCAGCAGCCAAGTCGACAGGTGGGACTATGGCTACACCTTC.